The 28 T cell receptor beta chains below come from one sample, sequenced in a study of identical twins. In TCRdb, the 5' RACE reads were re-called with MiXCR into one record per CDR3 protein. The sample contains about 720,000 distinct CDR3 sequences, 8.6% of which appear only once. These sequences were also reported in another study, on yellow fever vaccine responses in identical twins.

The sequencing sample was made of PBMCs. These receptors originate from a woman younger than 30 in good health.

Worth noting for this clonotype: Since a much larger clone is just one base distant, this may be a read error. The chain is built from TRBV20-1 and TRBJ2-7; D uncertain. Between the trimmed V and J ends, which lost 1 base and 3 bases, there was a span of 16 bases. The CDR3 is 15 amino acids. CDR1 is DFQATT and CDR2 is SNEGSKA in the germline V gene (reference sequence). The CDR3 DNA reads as TGCAGTGCTAGAGGTGAGAGCGCAGGATACTACGAGCAGTACTTC. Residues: CSARGESAGYYEQYF.

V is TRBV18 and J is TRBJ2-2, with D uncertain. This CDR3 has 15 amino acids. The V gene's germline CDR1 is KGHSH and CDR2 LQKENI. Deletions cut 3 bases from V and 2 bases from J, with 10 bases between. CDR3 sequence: CASSPGSTNTGELFF. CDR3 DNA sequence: TGTGCCAGCTCACCGGGGTCTACCAACACCGGGGAGCTGTTTTTT.

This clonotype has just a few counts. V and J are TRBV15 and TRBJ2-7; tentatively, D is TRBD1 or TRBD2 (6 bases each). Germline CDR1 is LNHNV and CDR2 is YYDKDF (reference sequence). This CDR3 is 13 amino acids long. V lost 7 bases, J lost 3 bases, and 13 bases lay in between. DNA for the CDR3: TGTGCCACCAACCCGGGGGCCAGCTACGAGCAGTACTTC. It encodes CATNPGASYEQYF.

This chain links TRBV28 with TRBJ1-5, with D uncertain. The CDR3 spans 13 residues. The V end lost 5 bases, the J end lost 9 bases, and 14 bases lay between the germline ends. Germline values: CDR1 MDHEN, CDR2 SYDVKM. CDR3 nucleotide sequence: TGTGCCAGCAGTACCGGGAATTTAGGGCCCCAGCATTTT. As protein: CASSTGNLGPQHF.

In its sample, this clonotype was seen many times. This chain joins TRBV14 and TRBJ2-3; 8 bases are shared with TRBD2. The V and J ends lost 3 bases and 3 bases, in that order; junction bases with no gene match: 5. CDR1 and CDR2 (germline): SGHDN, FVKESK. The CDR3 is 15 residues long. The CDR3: CASSHQAGETDTQYF. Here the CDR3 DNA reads TGTGCCAGCAGCCACCAAGCGGGAGAGACAGATACGCAGTATTTT.

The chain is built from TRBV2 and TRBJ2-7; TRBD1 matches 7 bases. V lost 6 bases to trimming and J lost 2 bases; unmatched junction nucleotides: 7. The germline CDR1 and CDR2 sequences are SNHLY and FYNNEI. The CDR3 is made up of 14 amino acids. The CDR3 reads CASRRDSPTYEQYF. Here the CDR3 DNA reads TGTGCCAGCAGAAGGGACAGTCCCACCTACGAGCAGTACTTC.

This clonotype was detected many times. CDR3 DNA: TGCGCCAGCAGCCAAGGTGGGACGGCAGGGACTGAGCAGTTCTTC. This codes for CASSQGGTAGTEQFF. The chain couples TRBV4-3 to TRBJ2-1; D may correspond to TRBD1 or TRBD2 (5 bases each). There are 15 residues in the CDR3. Trimming removed 1 base at V and 9 bases at J, with 16 bases between. Germline assignment: CDR1 LGHNA and CDR2 YSLEER.

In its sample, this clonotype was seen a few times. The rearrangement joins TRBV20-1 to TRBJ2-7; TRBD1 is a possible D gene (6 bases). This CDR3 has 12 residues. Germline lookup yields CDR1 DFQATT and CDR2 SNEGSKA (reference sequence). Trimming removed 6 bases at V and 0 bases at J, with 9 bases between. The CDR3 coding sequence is TGCAGTGCGCGGACAGTCTCCTACGAGCAGTACTTC. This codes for CSARTVSYEQYF.

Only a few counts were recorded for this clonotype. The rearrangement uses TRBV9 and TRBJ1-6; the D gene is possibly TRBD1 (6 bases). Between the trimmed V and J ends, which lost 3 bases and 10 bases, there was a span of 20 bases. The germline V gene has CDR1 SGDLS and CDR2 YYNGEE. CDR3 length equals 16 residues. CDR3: CASSGLDSPLGSPLHF. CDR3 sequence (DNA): TGTGCCAGCAGCGGATTGGACAGTCCCTTGGGATCACCCCTCCACTTT.

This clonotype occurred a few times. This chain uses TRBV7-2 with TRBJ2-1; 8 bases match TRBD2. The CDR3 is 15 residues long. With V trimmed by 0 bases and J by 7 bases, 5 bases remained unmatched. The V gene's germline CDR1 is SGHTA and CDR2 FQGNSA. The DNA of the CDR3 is TGTGCCAGCAGCTTAGCCCGAGCGGGAGTGAATGAGCAGTTCTTC. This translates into CASSLARAGVNEQFF.

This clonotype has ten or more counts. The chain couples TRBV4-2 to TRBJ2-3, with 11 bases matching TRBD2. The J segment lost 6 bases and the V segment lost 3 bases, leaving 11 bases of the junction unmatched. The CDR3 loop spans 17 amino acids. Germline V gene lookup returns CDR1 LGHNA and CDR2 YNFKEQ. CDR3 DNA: TGTGCCAGCAGCCACGAGACTAGCGGGATCTCCGCTGATACGCAGTATTTT. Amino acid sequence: CASSHETSGISADTQYF.

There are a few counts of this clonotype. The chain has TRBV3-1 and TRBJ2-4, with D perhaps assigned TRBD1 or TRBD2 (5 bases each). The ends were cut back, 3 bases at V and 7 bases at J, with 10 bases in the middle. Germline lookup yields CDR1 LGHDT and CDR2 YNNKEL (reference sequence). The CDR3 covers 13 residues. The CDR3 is CASSQGPGNIQYF. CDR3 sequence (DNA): TGTGCCAGCAGCCAGGGACCCGGGAACATTCAGTACTTC.

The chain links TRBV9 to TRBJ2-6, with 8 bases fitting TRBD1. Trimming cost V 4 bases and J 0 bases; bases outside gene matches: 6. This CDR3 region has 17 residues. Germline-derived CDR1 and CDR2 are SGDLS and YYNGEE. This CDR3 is CASSWGQASSGANVLTF. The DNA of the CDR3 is TGTGCCAGCAGCTGGGGACAGGCGAGCTCTGGGGCCAACGTCCTGACTTTC.

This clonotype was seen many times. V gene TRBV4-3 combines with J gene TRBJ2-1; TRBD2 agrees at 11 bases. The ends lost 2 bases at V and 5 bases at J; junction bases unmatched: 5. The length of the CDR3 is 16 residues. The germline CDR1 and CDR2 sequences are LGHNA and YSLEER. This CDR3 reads CASSQSFSGRDNEQFF. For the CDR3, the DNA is TGCGCCAGCAGCCAATCGTTTAGCGGGAGGGACAATGAGCAGTTCTTC.

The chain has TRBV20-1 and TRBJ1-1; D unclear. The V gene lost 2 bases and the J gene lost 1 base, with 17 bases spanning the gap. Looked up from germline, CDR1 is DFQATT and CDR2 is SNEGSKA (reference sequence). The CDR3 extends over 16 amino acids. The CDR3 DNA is TGCAGTGCTAGACTCACTAACCGGGATTCGAACACTGAAGCTTTCTTT. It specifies CSARLTNRDSNTEAFF.

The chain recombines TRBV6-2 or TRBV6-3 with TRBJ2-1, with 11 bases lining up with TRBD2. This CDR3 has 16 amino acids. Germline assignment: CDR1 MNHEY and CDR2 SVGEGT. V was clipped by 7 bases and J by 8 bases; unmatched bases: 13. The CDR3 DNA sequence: TGTGCCAGCATGAGACTAGCGGGACCCAAACACGATGAGCAGTTCTTC. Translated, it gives CASMRLAGPKHDEQFF.

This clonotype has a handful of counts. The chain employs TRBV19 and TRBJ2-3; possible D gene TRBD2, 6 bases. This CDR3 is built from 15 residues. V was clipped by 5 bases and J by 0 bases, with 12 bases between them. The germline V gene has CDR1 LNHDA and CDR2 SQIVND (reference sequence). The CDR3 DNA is TGTGCCAGTAGTGTTCCTAGCGAGAGCACAGATACGCAGTATTTT. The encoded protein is CASSVPSESTDTQYF.

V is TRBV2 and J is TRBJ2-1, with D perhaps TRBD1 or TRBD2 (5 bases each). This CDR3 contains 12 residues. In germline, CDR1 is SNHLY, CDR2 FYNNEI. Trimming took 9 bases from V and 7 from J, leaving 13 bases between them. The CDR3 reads CARVNWGNEQFF. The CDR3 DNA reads TGTGCCAGGGTCAATTGGGGGAATGAGCAGTTCTTC. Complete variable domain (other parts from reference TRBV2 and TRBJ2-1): EPEVTQTPSHQVTQMGQEVILRCVPISNHLYFYWYRQILGQKVEFLVSFYNNEISEKSEIFDDQFSVERPDGSNFTLKIRSTKLEDSAMYFCARVNWGNEQFFGPGTRLTVL.

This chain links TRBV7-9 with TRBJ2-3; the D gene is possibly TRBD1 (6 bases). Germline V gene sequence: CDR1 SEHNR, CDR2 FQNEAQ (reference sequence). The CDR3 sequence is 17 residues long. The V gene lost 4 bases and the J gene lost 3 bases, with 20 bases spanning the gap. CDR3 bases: TGTGCCAGCAGCTGGCTCGGGTCAGGCAGGGGAACAGATACGCAGTATTTT. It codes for CASSWLGSGRGTDTQYF. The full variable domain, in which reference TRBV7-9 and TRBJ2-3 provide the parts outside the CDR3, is DTGVSQNPRHKITKRGQNVTFRCDPISEHNRLYWYRQTLGQGPEFLTYFQNEAQLEKSRLLSDRFSAERPKGSFSTLEIQRTEQGDSAMYLCASSWLGSGRGTDTQYFGPGTRLTVL.

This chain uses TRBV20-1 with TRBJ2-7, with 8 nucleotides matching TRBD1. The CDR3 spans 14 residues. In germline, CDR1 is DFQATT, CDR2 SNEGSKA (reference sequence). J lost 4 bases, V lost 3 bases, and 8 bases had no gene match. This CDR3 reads CSARPDREGYEQYF. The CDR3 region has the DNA TGCAGTGCTAGGCCGGACAGGGAAGGTTACGAGCAGTACTTC.

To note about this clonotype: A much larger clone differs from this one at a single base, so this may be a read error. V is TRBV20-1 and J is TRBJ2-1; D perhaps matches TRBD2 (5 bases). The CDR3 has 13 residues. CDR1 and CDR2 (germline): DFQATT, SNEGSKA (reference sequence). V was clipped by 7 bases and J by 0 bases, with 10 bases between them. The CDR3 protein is CSVSESSYNEQFF. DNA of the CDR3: TGCAGTGTTAGCGAGAGCTCCTACAATGAGCAGTTCTTC.

Written as DNA, the CDR3 is TGTGCCAGCAGTTTAATCTCGTCTCGGAGAGAGACCCAGTACTTC. Translation gives CASSLISSRRETQYF. The chain has TRBV27 and TRBJ2-5; the D is unclear. V lost 2 bases to trimming and J lost 4 bases, with 14 bases between them. The V gene's germline CDR1 is MNHEY and CDR2 SMNVEV (reference sequence). This CDR3 region has 15 residues.

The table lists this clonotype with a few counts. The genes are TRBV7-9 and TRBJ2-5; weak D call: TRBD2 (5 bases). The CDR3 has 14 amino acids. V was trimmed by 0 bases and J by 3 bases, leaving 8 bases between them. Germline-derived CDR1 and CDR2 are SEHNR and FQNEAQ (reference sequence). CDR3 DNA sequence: TGTGCCAGCAGCTTAGCTTGGGGAGAAGAGACCCAGTACTTC. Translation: CASSLAWGEETQYF.

The CDR3 nucleotides read TGTGCCACCAGTGATCCCTCCAGGGGTGGGCCAGATACGCAGTATTTT. This translates into CATSDPSRGGPDTQYF. The rearrangement links TRBV24-1 to TRBJ2-3, with D tentatively TRBD1 (6 bases). Trimming removed 3 bases at V and 4 bases at J, with 16 bases between. This CDR3 comprises 16 residues. Germline V gene data show CDR1 as KGHDR and CDR2 as SFDVKD.

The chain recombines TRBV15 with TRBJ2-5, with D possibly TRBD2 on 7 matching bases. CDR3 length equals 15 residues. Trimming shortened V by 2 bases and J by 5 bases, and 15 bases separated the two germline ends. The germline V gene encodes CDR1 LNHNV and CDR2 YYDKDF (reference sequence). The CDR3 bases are TGTGCCACCAGCAGAAAGGGGGGGCCGTGGGAGACCCAGTACTTC. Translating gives CATSRKGGPWETQYF.

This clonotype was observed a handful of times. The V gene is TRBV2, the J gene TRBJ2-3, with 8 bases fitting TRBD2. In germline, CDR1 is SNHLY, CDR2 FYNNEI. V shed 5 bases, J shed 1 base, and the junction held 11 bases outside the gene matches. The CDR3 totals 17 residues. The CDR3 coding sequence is TGTGCCAGCAGTCCAACCTTAGCGGGGCTCGGCACAGATACGCAGTATTTT. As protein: CASSPTLAGLGTDTQYF.

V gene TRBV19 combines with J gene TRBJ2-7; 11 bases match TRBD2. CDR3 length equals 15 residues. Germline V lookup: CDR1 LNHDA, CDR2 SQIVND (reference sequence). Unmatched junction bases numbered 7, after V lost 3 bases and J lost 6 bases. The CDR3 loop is CASSIVAGGDFEQYF. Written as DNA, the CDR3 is TGTGCCAGTAGTATTGTAGCGGGAGGGGACTTCGAGCAGTACTTC. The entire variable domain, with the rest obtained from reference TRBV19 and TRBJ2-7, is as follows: DGGITQSPKYLFRKEGQNVTLSCEQNLNHDAMYWYRQDPGQGLRLIYYSQIVNDFQKGDIAEGYSVSREKKESFPLTVTSAQKNPTAFYLCASSIVAGGDFEQYFGPGTRLTVT.

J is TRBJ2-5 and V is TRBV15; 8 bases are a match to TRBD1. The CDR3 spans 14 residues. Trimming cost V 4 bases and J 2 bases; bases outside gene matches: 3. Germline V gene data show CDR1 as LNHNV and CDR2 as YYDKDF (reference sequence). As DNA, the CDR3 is TGTGCCACCAGCACCCGGACAGGGCAAGAGACCCAGTACTTC. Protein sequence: CATSTRTGQETQYF.